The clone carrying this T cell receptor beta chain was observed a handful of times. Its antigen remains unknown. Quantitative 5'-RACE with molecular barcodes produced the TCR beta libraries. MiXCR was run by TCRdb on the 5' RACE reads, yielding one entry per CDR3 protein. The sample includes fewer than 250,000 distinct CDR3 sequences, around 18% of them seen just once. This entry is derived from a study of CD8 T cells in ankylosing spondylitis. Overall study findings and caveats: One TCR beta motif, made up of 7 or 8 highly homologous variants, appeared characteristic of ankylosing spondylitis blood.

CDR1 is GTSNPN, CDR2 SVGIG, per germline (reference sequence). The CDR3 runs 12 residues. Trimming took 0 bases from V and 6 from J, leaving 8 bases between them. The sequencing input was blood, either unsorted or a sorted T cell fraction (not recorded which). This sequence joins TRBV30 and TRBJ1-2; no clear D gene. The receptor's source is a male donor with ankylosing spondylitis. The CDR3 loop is CAWSVGKDGYTF. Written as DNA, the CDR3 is TGTGCCTGGAGTGTAGGAAAGGATGGCTACACCTTC.